This T cell receptor (beta chain) was recovered during a study of regulatory T cells in long-lasting Graves disease. Through Arm-PCR of CDR3 regions and iRepertoire HTBI primers, TCR beta libraries were built. TCRdb reprocessed the multiplex PCR reads with MiXCR, giving one entry per CDR3 protein. Of around 420,000 distinct CDR3 sequences in the sample, about 15% were seen once. This clonotype was detected ten times or more. Germline lookup yields CDR1 MNHEY and CDR2 SMNVEV (reference sequence). Trimming cost V 2 bases and J 6 bases, with 14 bases left between them. This CDR3 has 14 residues. The time point denotes: newly diagnosed GD, antithyroid drugs for less than 3 months. PBMC-extracted RNA yielded the TCR library. Another study also made use of these data, one on T cells in Graves' hyperthyroidism and ophthalmopathy. That work states: Uncontrolled infection, other autoimmune disease, pregnancy or lactation disqualified patients from enrolment.

The chain links TRBV27 to TRBJ2-7; weak D call: TRBD1 (6 bases). The source was peripheral blood mononuclear cells (PBMCs), collected at new diagnosis, from a patient treated with antithyroid drugs. The sequence was obtained from a woman in her 40s with Graves disease. CDR3 DNA: TGTGCCAGCAGTTTACGCCTACAGGGACGCGAGCAGTACTTC. It specifies CASSLRLQGREQYF.